Below are 20 T cell receptor beta chains sequenced from a single sample in a study of T cell responses to AZD1222 COVID-19 vaccine. Data came from immunoSEQ multiplex PCR; TCRdb stores just in-frame clones and leaves some out. The sample includes 150,000 or so clones, approximately 90% of them seen just once. The sequenced sample was peripheral blood, obtained on day 0 of AZD1222 vaccination. The origin of the receptors is an adult in good health.

The chain joins TRBV5-1 to TRBJ1-1, with 9 bases lining up with TRBD1. Germline CDR1 is SGHRS and CDR2 is YFSETQ. With V trimmed by 4 bases and J by 1 base, 5 bases remained unmatched. The length of the CDR3 is 15 residues. The DNA of the CDR3 is TGCGCCAGCAGCCCCGGGGACAGGGCGAACACTGAAGCTTTCTTT. It translates to CASSPGDRANTEAFF.

In DNA form, the CDR3 reads TGTGCCAGCAGCTGGTCGGGAGGGGCCTCCTACAATGAGCAGTTCTTC. Translating gives CASSWSGGASYNEQFF. The chain is built from TRBV7-3 and TRBJ2-1; TRBD2 agrees at 8 bases. CDR1 SGHTA and CDR2 FQGTGA come from the germline V gene. Germline trimming cut 4 bases from V and 0 bases from J; bases unmatched to any gene: 5. The CDR3 totals 16 residues.

In its sample, this clone was seen a few times. CDR3 in amino acids: CASSASGAYGWMNTEAFF. In nucleotides, the CDR3 is TGTGCCAGCAGTGCGTCAGGGGCTTATGGGTGGATGAACACTGAAGCTTTCTTT. The chain employs TRBV2 and TRBJ1-1; D possibly corresponds to TRBD1 (6 bases). V was cut by 4 bases and J by 0 bases, with 21 bases left in between. There are 18 residues in the CDR3. The V gene's germline CDR1 is SNHLY and CDR2 FYNNEI.

J is TRBJ2-5 and V is TRBV20-1; D not certain. In germline, CDR1 is DFQATT, CDR2 SNEGSKA (reference sequence). V shed 6 bases and J shed 5 bases, with 10 bases lying between them. The CDR3 sequence is 11 residues long. The CDR3 nucleotides read TGCAGTGCCCGAGGCCGGGAGACCCAGTACTTC. Residues: CSARGRETQYF.

As DNA, the CDR3 is TGTGCCAGCTCACCACGTTACGGAACCAATGAGCAGTTCTTC. It yields the protein CASSPRYGTNEQFF. The chain uses TRBV18 and TRBJ2-1; no clear D. The V end lost 1 base, the J end lost 6 bases, and 10 bases lay between the germline ends. CDR1 is KGHSH and CDR2 is LQKENI in the germline V gene. This CDR3 is 14 amino acids long.

This clone has just a few counts. The genes are TRBV28 and TRBJ1-2, with D tentatively TRBD1 (6 bases). Per the germline V gene, CDR1 is MDHEN and CDR2 is SYDVKM. The CDR3 runs to 14 residues. The V and J ends lost 9 bases and 2 bases respectively, with 16 bases between them. The CDR3 is CASIPAGQNYGYTF. In DNA form, the CDR3 reads TGTGCCAGTATCCCAGCCGGACAGAACTATGGCTACACCTTC.

The chain has TRBV11-3 and TRBJ2-1; a possible D gene is TRBD2 (6 bases). Trimming removed 0 bases from V and 4 bases from J, with 13 bases in between. There are 16 residues in the CDR3. Germline lookup yields CDR1 SGHNT and CDR2 YENEEA. The CDR3 spells CASSLEGGATYNEQFF. The CDR3 bases are TGTGCCAGCAGCTTAGAAGGCGGGGCGACATACAATGAGCAGTTCTTC.

The chain carries TRBV10-3 and TRBJ2-3, with 9 bases fitting TRBD2. This CDR3 has 17 amino acids. CDR1 and CDR2 from the germline V gene are ENHRY and SYGVKD. V gave up 5 bases and J gave up 1 base; unmatched junction bases: 10. CDR3 region: CAISRRAGGLGTDTQYF. CDR3 nucleotide sequence: TGTGCCATCAGTCGGCGAGCGGGGGGCTTGGGCACAGATACGCAGTATTTT.

V usage is TRBV28 and J usage is TRBJ1-2, with D uncertain. V was trimmed by 7 bases and J by 7 bases, leaving 19 bases between them. The CDR3 contains 14 residues. The germline gives CDR1 MDHEN, CDR2 SYDVKM. The CDR3 DNA reads TGTGCCAGCATTACCGAGAAGGGTAAAGGTGGCTACACCTTC. It encodes CASITEKGKGGYTF.

This clone was seen only a few times. This chain uses TRBV6-4 with TRBJ2-2; 8 nucleotides match TRBD2. The CDR3 totals 15 residues. The V gene end was trimmed by 7 bases and the J gene end by 4 bases; junction bases not matched to a gene: 8. Germline lookup yields CDR1 MRHNA and CDR2 SNTAGT. The CDR3 bases are TGTGCCAGCAAACCACTAGCGGCCTCCACCGGGGAGCTGTTTTTT. Translating gives CASKPLAASTGELFF.

The V and J genes are TRBV12-5 and TRBJ2-7, with TRBD2 identical over 7 bases. V dropped 4 bases and J dropped 4; count of bases not matched to a gene: 4. This CDR3 region has 13 residues. Looked up from germline, CDR1 is LGHNT and CDR2 is FRNRAP. The CDR3 region has the DNA TGTGCTAGTGGTTCCGGGAGGAGGTACGAGCAGTACTTC. This translates into CASGSGRRYEQYF. The full variable domain, completed using reference TRBV12-5 and TRBJ2-7, is DARVTQTPRHKVTEMGQEVTMRCQPILGHNTVFWYRQTMMQGLELLAYFRNRAPLDDSGMPKDRFSAEMPDATLATLKIQPSEPRDSAVYFCASGSGRRYEQYFGPGTRLTVT.

This chain connects TRBV24-1 to TRBJ2-4, with D uncertain. The CDR3 loop spans 14 amino acids. The ends were cut back, 0 bases at V and 0 bases at J, with 2 bases in the middle. The germline V gene encodes CDR1 KGHDR and CDR2 SFDVKD. The CDR3 DNA reads as TGTGCCACCAGTGATTTGCGAGCCAAAAACATTCAGTACTTC. Amino acid sequence: CATSDLRAKNIQYF.

This clone has only a few counts. J is TRBJ1-5 and V is TRBV2; D is ambiguous. In germline, CDR1 is SNHLY, CDR2 FYNNEI. V was trimmed by 11 bases and J by 4 bases, leaving 15 bases between them. The CDR3 runs to 13 residues. CDR3 in amino acids: CAGSAWSNQPQHF. The CDR3 region has the DNA TGTGCCGGCTCGGCTTGGAGTAATCAGCCCCAGCATTTT. Variable domain in full (rest from reference TRBV2 and TRBJ1-5): EPEVTQTPSHQVTQMGQEVILRCVPISNHLYFYWYRQILGQKVEFLVSFYNNEISEKSEIFDDQFSVERPDGSNFTLKIRSTKLEDSAMYFCAGSAWSNQPQHFGDGTRLSIL.

The V call is TRBV6-5, the J call TRBJ2-5; D is perhaps TRBD1 or TRBD2 (6 bases each). The germline V and J ends were trimmed by 7 bases and 5 bases, with 17 bases remaining between them. Germline CDR1 and CDR2: MNHEY and SVGAGI. The length of the CDR3 is 14 residues. This CDR3 is CASNREALLETQYF. For the CDR3, the DNA is TGTGCCAGCAACAGGGAGGCTCTGTTGGAGACCCAGTACTTC.

This chain uses TRBV28 with TRBJ1-4; 8 nucleotides match TRBD1. Germline CDR1 reads MDHEN; CDR2 reads SYDVKM. This CDR3 region has 15 residues. J lost 4 bases, V lost 7 bases, and 8 bases had no gene match. The CDR3 sequence: CASKGPGQDNEKLFF. The DNA for the CDR3 is TGTGCCAGCAAGGGACCGGGACAGGATAATGAAAAACTGTTTTTT. Together with reference TRBV28 and TRBJ1-4, the CDR3 gives the full variable domain: DVKVTQSSRYLVKRTGEKVFLECVQDMDHENMFWYRQDPGLGLRLIYFSYDVKMKEKGDIPEGYSVSREKKERFSLILESASTNQTSMYLCASKGPGQDNEKLFFGSGTQLSVL.

V usage is TRBV18 and J usage is TRBJ2-3, with TRBD2 matching over 13 bases. This CDR3 is 18 amino acids long. Germline V gene sequence: CDR1 KGHSH, CDR2 LQKENI. The V segment lost 9 bases and the J segment 5 bases; nucleotides outside the gene matches: 17. The CDR3, as DNA: TGTGCCAGGCCTTTCGAGCCAGGACTAGCGGGAGATCGAGATACGCAGTATTTT. Its translation is CARPFEPGLAGDRDTQYF.

The V call is TRBV27, the J call TRBJ2-1, with TRBD1 matching 10 bases. Germline V gene lookup returns CDR1 MNHEY and CDR2 SMNVEV (reference sequence). This CDR3 has 15 amino acids. V gave up 6 bases and J gave up 7 bases; unmatched junction bases: 9. The DNA of the CDR3 is TGTGCCAGCAGCTCCCCGGGACAGGGGAATAATGAGCAGTTCTTC. Its translation: CASSSPGQGNNEQFF.

The V call is TRBV7-9, the J call TRBJ1-5; a weak D match, TRBD1 (5 bases). The CDR3 consists of 13 residues. Germline lookup yields CDR1 SEHNR and CDR2 FQNEAQ (reference sequence). Trimming shortened V by 3 bases and J by 5 bases, and 8 bases separated the two germline ends. The CDR3: CASSLGDDQPQHF. DNA for the CDR3: TGTGCCAGCAGCTTGGGGGACGATCAGCCCCAGCATTTT.

The J gene is TRBJ1-1, the V gene TRBV7-8, with TRBD1 as a possible D gene (5 bases). CDR1 and CDR2 from the germline V gene are SGHVS and FQNEAQ. The CDR3 extends over 13 amino acids. The germline V and J ends were trimmed by 10 bases and 8 bases, with 20 bases remaining between them. This CDR3 reads CATLLGTGKEAFF. The CDR3 bases are TGTGCCACTCTGCTGGGGACGGGGAAGGAAGCTTTCTTT. Together with reference TRBV7-8 and TRBJ1-1, the CDR3 gives the full variable domain: GAGVSQSPRYKVAKRGQDVALRCDPISGHVSLFWYQQALGQGPEFLTYFQNEAQLDKSGLPSDRFFAERPEGSVSTLKIQRTQQEDSAVYLCATLLGTGKEAFFGQGTRLTVV.

The chain uses TRBV7-9 and TRBJ2-1, with unresolved D. Trimming took 1 base from V and 8 from J, leaving 12 bases between them. Germline values: CDR1 SEHNR, CDR2 FQNEAQ (reference sequence). The CDR3 sequence is 14 residues long. The CDR3 region has the DNA TGTGCCAGCAGCTTAGGATCCAGCCGGGATGAGCAGTTCTTC. Residues: CASSLGSSRDEQFF.